This T cell receptor (beta chain) was sequenced in a study of blood T cell repertoires in COVID-19. About the research overall: Samples representing acute and convalescent COVID-19 were sourced from the United States, Italy and Spain. PBMCs, B-cell-depleted T cells, or T cells were the source of the cDNA or gDNA that made up the material.

Sequencing was performed with immunoSEQ multiplex PCR; in TCRdb, only in-frame clones are kept and a portion is missing. In the table there are fewer than 300,000 clones, just under 90% of which are singletons. This clonotype was obtained from a woman aged 50 to 60 with COVID-19, enrolled during active disease. Sequencing was done on a sample of peripheral blood.

The CDR3 loop is CASSQGRLAGAYGETQYF. In nucleotides, the CDR3 is TGCGCCAGCAGCCAAGGCCGACTAGCGGGAGCTTACGGAGAGACCCAGTACTTC. The chain is built from TRBV4-1 and TRBJ2-5; 12 bases align to TRBD2. The CDR3 sequence is 18 residues long. Germline V gene data show CDR1 as MGHRA and CDR2 as YSYEKL. V trimming: 1 base; J trimming: 4 bases; junction bases outside the gene matches: 10.